Below are 28 T cell receptor beta chains sequenced from a single sample in a study of blood T cell repertoires in COVID-19. The data were produced by immunoSEQ multiplex PCR, yet TCRdb's version contains in-frame clones alone and is incomplete. Here the sample spans 220,000 or so clones, about 80% being singletons. The sample consisted of peripheral blood. The receptor set was obtained from a woman between 55 and 75 years old with acute or convalescent COVID-19.

This clone was detected once. The J gene is TRBJ1-2, the V gene TRBV2; maybe TRBD1 (6 bases). Trimming pared 6 bases from V and 8 bases from J, leaving 16 bases between. CDR1 and CDR2 from the germline V gene are SNHLY and FYNNEI. There are 13 residues in the CDR3. CDR3 in DNA: TGTGCCAGCAGGGGGACCGCTCAGGGGGGCTACACCTTC. It yields the protein CASRGTAQGGYTF. Full variable domain (remainder filled in from reference TRBV2 and TRBJ1-2): EPEVTQTPSHQVTQMGQEVILRCVPISNHLYFYWYRQILGQKVEFLVSFYNNEISEKSEIFDDQFSVERPDGSNFTLKIRSTKLEDSAMYFCASRGTAQGGYTFGSGTRLTVV.

The V gene is TRBV4-3, the J gene TRBJ2-2; 15 nucleotides agree with TRBD2. V dropped 3 bases and J dropped 4; count of bases not matched to a gene: 3. The V gene's germline CDR1 is LGHNA and CDR2 YSLEER. The CDR3 consists of 17 residues. As DNA, the CDR3 is TGCGCCAGCAGCCAGGGACTAGCGGGGGGTATCACCGGGGAGCTGTTTTTT. Translating it yields CASSQGLAGGITGELFF.

The chain employs TRBV12-3 or TRBV12-4 and TRBJ1-2; no firm D call. With 3 bases removed from V and 4 bases from J, the gap between germline ends came to 9 bases. The CDR3 has 13 residues. The CDR3 loop reads CASSFAVRYGYTF. CDR3 nucleotide sequence: TGTGCCAGCAGTTTTGCCGTGCGCTATGGCTACACCTTC.

CDR3 in DNA: TGTGCCAGCACCCAGACAGGGAGCTATGGCTACACCTTC. It is translated as CASTQTGSYGYTF. The genes are TRBV12-3 or TRBV12-4 and TRBJ1-2; TRBD1 agrees at 7 bases. The CDR3 sequence is 13 residues long. The V and J ends lost 7 bases and 4 bases, in that order; junction bases with no gene match: 6.

The V call is TRBV7-9, the J call TRBJ1-6; D call uncertain. The CDR3 is made up of 15 amino acids. The V gene lost 0 bases and the J gene lost 4 bases, with 7 bases spanning the gap. Per the germline V gene, CDR1 is SEHNR and CDR2 is FQNEAQ (reference sequence). The CDR3 spells CASSLAGQYNSPLHF. The CDR3 DNA sequence: TGTGCCAGCAGCTTAGCTGGTCAGTATAATTCACCCCTCCACTTT.

In DNA, the CDR3 is TGTGCCAGCCCGAGTAGGCAGGGTAGGGGTCAGCCCCAGCATTTT. This codes for CASPSRQGRGQPQHF. The chain links TRBV9 to TRBJ1-5, with a weak D call TRBD1 (5 bases). The V gene's germline CDR1 is SGDLS and CDR2 YYNGEE. V was trimmed by 7 bases and J by 6 bases, leaving 20 bases between them. The CDR3 length is 15 residues. Drawing the rest from reference TRBV9 and TRBJ1-5, the complete variable domain is DSGVTQTPKHLITATGQRVTLRCSPRSGDLSVYWYQQSLDQGLQFLIQYYNGEERAKGNILERFSAQQFPDLHSELNLSSLELGDSALYFCASPSRQGRGQPQHFGDGTRLSIL.

The rearrangement joins TRBV14 to TRBJ2-1, with 9 nucleotides matching TRBD2. V lost 4 bases and J lost 6; bases outside the gene matches: 10. The CDR3 sequence is 16 residues long. CDR1 SGHDN and CDR2 FVKESK come from the germline V gene. CDR3: CASSPRGRGGFNEQFF. In nucleotides, the CDR3 is TGTGCCAGCAGCCCTAGGGGGCGGGGGGGCTTCAATGAGCAGTTCTTC.

The V and J genes are TRBV2 and TRBJ1-6, with D maybe TRBD1 (5 bases). From germline, CDR1 is SNHLY and CDR2 FYNNEI. The CDR3 is made up of 15 amino acids. V lost 4 bases and J lost 5, with 12 bases in between. CDR3 sequence: CASSVDRMNNSPLHF. The CDR3 nucleotides read TGTGCCAGCAGTGTTGACAGAATGAATAATTCACCCCTCCACTTT.

The chain uses TRBV4-1 and TRBJ1-1; D is uncertain. Per the germline V gene, CDR1 is MGHRA and CDR2 is YSYEKL. CDR3 length equals 14 residues. Trimming cost V 4 bases and J 3 bases, with 12 bases left between them. The CDR3 coding sequence is TGCGCCAGCAGCCCCCGTTTGAGAGACACTGAAGCTTTCTTT. Translated: CASSPRLRDTEAFF.

The chain is built from TRBV5-4 and TRBJ2-1; 10 bases map to TRBD2. V was clipped by 0 bases and J by 3 bases; unmatched bases: 0. Germline V CDR1 and CDR2: SGHNT, YYREEE (reference sequence). The CDR3 sequence is 15 residues long. The CDR3 region is CASSLGTSGYNEQFF. As DNA, the CDR3 is TGTGCCAGCAGCTTGGGGACTAGCGGCTACAATGAGCAGTTCTTC.

This chain links TRBV3-1 (or the pseudogene TRBV3-2) with TRBJ1-3, with D uncertain. Germline V CDR1 and CDR2: LGHDT, YNNKEL (reference sequence). CDR3 length: 16 residues. Trimming left V 2 bases short and J 4 bases short, with 15 bases between. The CDR3 is CASSQSGLRGGNTIYF. The CDR3 bases are TGTGCCAGCAGCCAATCCGGACTGCGCGGGGGAAACACCATATATTTT.

The chain has TRBV9 and TRBJ1-2, with 7 bases aligning to TRBD1. The CDR3 has 15 amino acids. CDR1 and CDR2 from the germline V gene are SGDLS and YYNGEE. V gave up 0 bases and J gave up 0 bases; unmatched junction bases: 2. The CDR3 reads CASSVGGGSNYGYTF. The CDR3 nucleotides are TGTGCCAGCAGCGTAGGAGGGGGCTCTAACTATGGCTACACCTTC. Supplemented by reference TRBV9 and TRBJ1-2, the full variable domain reads DSGVTQTPKHLITATGQRVTLRCSPRSGDLSVYWYQQSLDQGLQFLIQYYNGEERAKGNILERFSAQQFPDLHSELNLSSLELGDSALYFCASSVGGGSNYGYTFGSGTRLTVV.

The gene calls are TRBV3-1 (or the pseudogene TRBV3-2) and TRBJ2-3; TRBD2 aligns across 11 bases. The CDR3 length is 17 residues. In germline, CDR1 is LGHDT, CDR2 YNNKEL (reference sequence). V trimming: 5 bases; J trimming: 5 bases; junction bases outside the gene matches: 12. The CDR3 loop is CASSSTKLAGVGDTQYF. The CDR3 DNA reads TGTGCCAGCAGCTCAACGAAACTAGCGGGGGTAGGAGATACGCAGTATTTT.

The CDR3 nucleotides are TGTGCCAGCAGCTTGGAACACAGGGATCAGCCCCAGCATTTT. Translated, it gives CASSLEHRDQPQHF. The chain carries TRBV5-5 and TRBJ1-5, with a tentative D call TRBD1 (6 bases). Germline V gene lookup returns CDR1 SGHKS and CDR2 YYEKEE (reference sequence). V dropped 0 bases and J dropped 5 bases, with 9 bases sitting between them. CDR3 length: 14 amino acids.

The V gene is TRBV30, the J gene TRBJ2-3; 9 nucleotides line up with TRBD1. CDR1 and CDR2 (germline): GTSNPN, SVGIG (reference sequence). V dropped 1 base and J dropped 4; count of bases not matched to a gene: 6. The CDR3 has 15 amino acids. The CDR3 protein is CAWSGKTGGADTQYF. CDR3 bases: TGTGCCTGGAGTGGCAAAACAGGGGGCGCAGATACGCAGTATTTT.

This rearrangement joins TRBV2 to TRBJ1-1, with no clear D. CDR3 length: 12 residues. Between the trimmed V and J ends, which lost 4 bases and 11 bases, there was a span of 14 bases. From germline, CDR1 is SNHLY and CDR2 FYNNEI. The CDR3 nucleotides read TGTGCCAGCAGTGTCGAGAGCATACTGGCTTTCTTT. As protein: CASSVESILAFF.

CDR3 in DNA: TGCGCCAGCAGCGAGGGAGGGAGTGAAGCTTTCTTT. As protein: CASSEGGSEAFF. The V call is TRBV5-1, the J call TRBJ1-1; no clear D. The CDR3 spans 12 residues. Trimming shortened V by 4 bases and J by 7 bases, and 11 bases separated the two germline ends. CDR1 is SGHRS, CDR2 YFSETQ, per germline.

This clone was picked up a small number of times. The V call is TRBV29-1, the J call TRBJ1-3; 7 bases line up with TRBD1. Germline CDR1 and CDR2: SQVTM and ANQGSEA. This CDR3 has 12 amino acids. V lost 4 bases to trimming and J lost 3 bases; unmatched junction nucleotides: 0. DNA for the CDR3: TGCAGCGTTGGGACAGGTGGAAACACCATATATTTT. It encodes CSVGTGGNTIYF.

This clone was seen a handful of times. The gene calls are TRBV7-6 and TRBJ1-4; D gene uncertain. Germline V gives CDR1 SGHVS, CDR2 FNYEAQ. The CDR3 length is 17 residues. V lost 5 bases and J 10 bases, leaving 26 bases between the germline ends. DNA of the CDR3: TGTGCCAGCAGCCCAACGGCGGCCTCTACTAGAGAAGGAAAACTGTTTTTT. Encoded protein: CASSPTAASTREGKLFF.

J is TRBJ1-2 and V is TRBV29-1; weak D call: TRBD1 (5 bases). Germline loops: CDR1 SQVTM, CDR2 ANQGSEA. V was trimmed by 1 base and J by 3 bases, leaving 24 bases between them. The CDR3 is 18 amino acids. The CDR3 nucleotides read TGCAGCGTTGAAGGGCGGGAGCAGGGACCCTCTAAGGACTATGGCTACACCTTC. It codes for CSVEGREQGPSKDYGYTF.

The genes are TRBV7-8 and TRBJ1-1, with 7 bases that match TRBD1. Germline lookup yields CDR1 SGHVS and CDR2 FQNEAQ. The CDR3 sequence is 15 residues long. J gave up 1 base and V 5 bases, and 7 bases lay outside the gene matches. In nucleotides, the CDR3 is TGTGCCAGCAGCACAACCAGGACAGGGAACACTGAAGCTTTCTTT. Its translation: CASSTTRTGNTEAFF.

This rearrangement joins TRBV2 to TRBJ1-1; 8 bases agree with TRBD1. V gave up 9 bases and J gave up 0 bases; unmatched junction bases: 9. The germline V gene has CDR1 SNHLY and CDR2 FYNNEI. The CDR3 extends over 15 amino acids. The CDR3 spells CARQRRQGMNTEAFF. The CDR3 DNA sequence: TGTGCCAGACAGCGTAGACAGGGGATGAACACTGAAGCTTTCTTT.

The genes are TRBV30 and TRBJ1-2, with 7 bases matching TRBD1. Per the germline V gene, CDR1 is GTSNPN and CDR2 is SVGIG (reference sequence). V was clipped by 3 bases and J by 8 bases; unmatched bases: 6. The CDR3 is 12 amino acids. CDR3 coding DNA: TGTGCCTGGAGGAGACAGGGCTGGGGCTACACCTTC. Translation: CAWRRQGWGYTF.

The sample holds one count of this clone. The chain joins TRBV9 to TRBJ2-1; perhaps TRBD2 as D (5 bases). The CDR3 loop spans 16 amino acids. The germline CDR1 and CDR2 sequences are SGDLS and YYNGEE. Trimming shortened V by 1 base and J by 5 bases, and 16 bases separated the two germline ends. The CDR3 region is CASSVSPTNTNNEQFF. DNA of the CDR3: TGTGCCAGCAGCGTATCACCGACTAACACGAACAATGAGCAGTTCTTC.

The chain employs TRBV7-2 and TRBJ2-4; no clear D. Per the germline V gene, CDR1 is SGHTA and CDR2 is FQGNSA. V lost 4 bases, J lost 0 bases, and 10 bases lay in between. The CDR3 loop spans 15 amino acids. The CDR3 DNA sequence: TGTGCCAGCAGCTCCCGGTTGGTAGCCAAAAACATTCAGTACTTC. Its protein is CASSSRLVAKNIQYF. The full variable domain, rest sourced from reference TRBV7-2 and TRBJ2-4, is GAGVSQSPSNKVTEKGKDVELRCDPISGHTALYWYRQSLGQGLEFLIYFQGNSAPDKSGLPSDRFSAERTGGSVSTLTIQRTQQEDSAVYLCASSSRLVAKNIQYFGAGTRLSVL.

V usage is TRBV6-2 or TRBV6-3 and J usage is TRBJ2-7; maybe TRBD1 (6 bases). With 1 base removed from V and 5 bases from J, the gap between germline ends came to 12 bases. CDR3 length: 14 residues. CDR1 MNHEY and CDR2 SVGEGT come from the germline V gene. The CDR3 bases are TGTGCCAGCAGTTACTTTGACAGGCCGCACGAGCAGTACTTC. Its protein product is CASSYFDRPHEQYF.

This rearrangement joins TRBV7-2 to TRBJ2-1; 12 bases match TRBD2. Looked up from germline, CDR1 is SGHTA and CDR2 is FQGNSA. CDR3 size: 18 residues. Germline trimming cut 5 bases from V and 7 bases from J; bases unmatched to any gene: 15. The CDR3 loop reads CASSPRSSGGVFLNEQFF. CDR3 coding DNA: TGTGCCAGCAGCCCTCGCTCTAGCGGGGGGGTCTTCCTAAATGAGCAGTTCTTC.

The V call is TRBV7-9, the J call TRBJ1-2; D is unclear. This CDR3 contains 14 residues. Trimming shortened V by 3 bases and J by 0 bases, and 8 bases separated the two germline ends. Germline-derived CDR1 and CDR2 are SEHNR and FQNEAQ (reference sequence). CDR3 bases: TGTGCCAGCAGCTTTTACAGTGCTAACTATGGCTACACCTTC. It encodes CASSFYSANYGYTF.